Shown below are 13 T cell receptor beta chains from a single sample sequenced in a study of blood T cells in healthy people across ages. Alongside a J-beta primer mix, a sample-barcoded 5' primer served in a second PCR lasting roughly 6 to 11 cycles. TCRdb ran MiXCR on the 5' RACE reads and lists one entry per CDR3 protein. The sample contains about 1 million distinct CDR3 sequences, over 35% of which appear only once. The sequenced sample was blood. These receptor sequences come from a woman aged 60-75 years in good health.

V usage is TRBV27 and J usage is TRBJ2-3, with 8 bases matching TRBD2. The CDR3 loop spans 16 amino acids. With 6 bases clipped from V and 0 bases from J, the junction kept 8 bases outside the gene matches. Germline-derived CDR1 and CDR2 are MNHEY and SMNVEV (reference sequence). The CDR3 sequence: CASSPYGGGSTDTQYF. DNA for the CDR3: TGTGCCAGCAGCCCATACGGGGGGGGTAGCACAGATACGCAGTATTTT.

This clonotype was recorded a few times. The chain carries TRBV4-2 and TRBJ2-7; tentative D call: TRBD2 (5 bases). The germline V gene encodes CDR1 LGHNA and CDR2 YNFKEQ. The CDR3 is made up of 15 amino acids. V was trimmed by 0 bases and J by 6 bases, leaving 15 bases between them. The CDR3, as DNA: TGTGCCAGCAGCCAAGATTCACGAGGTGGAGGCGAGCAGTACTTC. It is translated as CASSQDSRGGGEQYF.

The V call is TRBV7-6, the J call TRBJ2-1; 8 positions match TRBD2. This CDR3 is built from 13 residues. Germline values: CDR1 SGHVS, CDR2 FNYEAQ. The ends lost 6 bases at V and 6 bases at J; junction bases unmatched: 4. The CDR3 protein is CASRESGGNEQFF. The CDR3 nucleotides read TGTGCCAGCAGAGAAAGCGGGGGCAATGAGCAGTTCTTC.

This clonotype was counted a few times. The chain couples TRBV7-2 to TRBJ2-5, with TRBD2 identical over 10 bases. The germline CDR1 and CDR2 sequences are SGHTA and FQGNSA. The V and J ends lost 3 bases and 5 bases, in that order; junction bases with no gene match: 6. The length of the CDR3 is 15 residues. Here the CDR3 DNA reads TGTGCCAGCAGCTTCCGACGAGCGGGAGGGGAGACCCAGTACTTC. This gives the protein CASSFRRAGGETQYF.

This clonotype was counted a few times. The CDR3 sequence: CASSFEGPDQPQHF. CDR3 nucleotide sequence: TGTGCCAGCAGTTTCGAGGGGCCAGATCAGCCCCAGCATTTT. V is TRBV27 and J is TRBJ1-5, with a possible D match to TRBD1 (5 bases). Trimming cost V 3 bases and J 5 bases, with 11 bases left between them. Germline values: CDR1 MNHEY, CDR2 SMNVEV (reference sequence). This CDR3 has 14 amino acids.

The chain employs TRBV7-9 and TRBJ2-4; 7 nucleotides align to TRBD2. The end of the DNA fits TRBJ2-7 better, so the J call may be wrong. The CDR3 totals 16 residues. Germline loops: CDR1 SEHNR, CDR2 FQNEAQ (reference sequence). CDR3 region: CASSGGGGIVSYEQYF. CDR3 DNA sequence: TGTGCCAGCAGCGGGGGGGGAGGGATTGTCTCCTACGAGCAGTACTTC.

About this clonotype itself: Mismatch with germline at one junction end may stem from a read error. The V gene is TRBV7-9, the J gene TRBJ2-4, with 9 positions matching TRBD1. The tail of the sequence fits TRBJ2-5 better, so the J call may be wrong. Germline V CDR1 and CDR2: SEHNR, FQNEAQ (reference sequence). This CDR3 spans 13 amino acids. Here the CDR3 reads CSSSGQGPETQYF. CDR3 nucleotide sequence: TGTTCCAGCAGCGGACAGGGGCCAGAGACCCAGTACTTC.

The CDR3 here is CASSVLAGEAEQFF. CDR3 in DNA: TGCGCCAGCAGTGTCCTAGCGGGAGAGGCTGAGCAGTTCTTC. The chain uses TRBV10-2 and TRBJ2-5; 10 bases are a match to TRBD2. TRBJ2-1 matches the DNA end more closely, so the J call is doubtful. This CDR3 has 14 amino acids. Per germline, CDR1 WSHSY and CDR2 SAAADI.

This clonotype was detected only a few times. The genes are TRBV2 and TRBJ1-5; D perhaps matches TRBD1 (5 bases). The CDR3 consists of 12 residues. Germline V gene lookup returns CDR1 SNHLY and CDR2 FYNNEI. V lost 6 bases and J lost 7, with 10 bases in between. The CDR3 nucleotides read TGTGCCAGCAGGGATGACAGACAGCCCCAGCATTTT. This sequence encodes CASRDDRQPQHF.

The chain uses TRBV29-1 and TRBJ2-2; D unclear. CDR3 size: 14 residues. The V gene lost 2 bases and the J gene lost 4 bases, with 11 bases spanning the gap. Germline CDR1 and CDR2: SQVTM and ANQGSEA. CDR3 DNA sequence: TGCAGCGTTGAATCCGGTACAGCCACCGGGGAGCTGTTTTTT. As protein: CSVESGTATGELFF.

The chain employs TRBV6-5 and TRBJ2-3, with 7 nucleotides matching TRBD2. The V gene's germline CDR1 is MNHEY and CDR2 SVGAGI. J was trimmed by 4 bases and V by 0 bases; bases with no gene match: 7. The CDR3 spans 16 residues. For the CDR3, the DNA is TGTGCCAGCAGTTACTCGACCAGGGAGGGCGCAGATACGCAGTATTTT. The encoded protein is CASSYSTREGADTQYF.

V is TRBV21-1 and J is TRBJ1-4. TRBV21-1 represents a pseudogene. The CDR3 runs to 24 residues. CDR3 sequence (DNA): TGTGCCAGGGGGTTCGGGCAAGTCTTCCGAGGTGGATCCCAAACAGACGACGAAGCTGAAAAACTGTTTTTT. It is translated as CARGFGQVFRGGSQTDDEAEKLFF.

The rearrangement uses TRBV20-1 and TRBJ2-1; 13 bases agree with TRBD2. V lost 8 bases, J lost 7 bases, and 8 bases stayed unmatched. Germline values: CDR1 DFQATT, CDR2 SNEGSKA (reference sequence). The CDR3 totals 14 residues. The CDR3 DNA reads TGCAGTTCCCAAACGGGACTAGCGGGAAATGAGCAGTTCTTC. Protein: CSSQTGLAGNEQFF.